This paragraph covers one T cell receptor beta chain sequence. Sequenced by immunoSEQ multiplex PCR; TCRdb stores in-frame clones only, minus some. The repertoire has some 77,000 clones, 91% of them found once; the top ten carry under 0.5%. The data belong to a study of technical replicates of blood from several donors. In germline, CDR1 is GTSNPN, CDR2 SVGIG (reference sequence). This CDR3 is 16 amino acids long. V lost 5 bases to trimming and J lost 0 bases, with 17 bases between them. Material: T cells isolated from PBMCs. The sequence was obtained from a human donor in good health. This chain uses TRBV30 with TRBJ1-3; TRBD1 is a possible D gene (5 bases). The CDR3 region is CAWGLDIPSSGNTIYF. The CDR3 coding sequence is TGTGCCTGGGGTCTGGACATCCCGAGCTCTGGAAACACCATATATTTT.